A selection of T cell receptor beta chains follows, all from one sample in a study of T cells in Graves' hyperthyroidism and ophthalmopathy. MiXCR, run by TCRdb on the multiplex PCR reads, gives a single entry per CDR3 protein. Of under 450,000 distinct CDR3 sequences in the sample, less than 15% are singletons; the top ten hold more than 20%. Sequencing used blood. The receptors were gathered from a man in his thirties or forties with Graves' hyperthyroidism that later progressed to Graves' ophthalmopathy. Both conserved end residues are part of each CDR3. The order of the fields is clone size, J gene, D gene, V gene, CDR3 DNA, CDR3 protein. A D gene is named only where the DNA matches it firmly. Rows may omit the clone size; those that give it use once, few, many or a size class.

many,TRBJ1-1,NA,TRBV10-3,TGTGCCATCAGTGAATCAGAGGACACTGAAGCTTTCTTT,CAISESEDTEAFF
few,TRBJ2-2,NA,TRBV6-2/TRBV6-3,TGTGCCAGCGTCGGGGGCGGTTTGATCGGGGAGCTGTTTTTT,CASVGGGLIGELFF
many,TRBJ1-5,NA,TRBV12-3/TRBV12-4,TGTGCCAGCAGTTTAAGGTCGGTGGGGAATCAGCCCCAGCATTTT,CASSLRSVGNQPQHF
many,TRBJ1-5,NA,TRBV12-3/TRBV12-4,TGTGCCAGCAGTATCCGGGACGGTTATAGCAATCAGCCCCAGCATTTT,CASSIRDGYSNQPQHF
many,TRBJ1-2,NA,TRBV20-1,TGCAGTGCTAGAGATTACATTAACTATGGCTACACCTTC,CSARDYINYGYTF
few,TRBJ2-3,NA,TRBV5-1,TGCGCCAGCAGCTTCCCCCGAGGGCGGGCGAACACAGATACGCAGTATTTT,CASSFPRGRANTDTQYF
many,TRBJ1-5,NA,TRBV4-1,TGCGCCAGCAGCCAGACCCTGATTCAGCCCCAGCATTTT,CASSQTLIQPQHF
many,TRBJ1-2,TRBD1,TRBV28,TGTGCCAGCAGTTTCCCCGGGACAGGGGGTATCTATGGCTACACCTTC,CASSFPGTGGIYGYTF
few,TRBJ2-7,NA,TRBV12-3/TRBV12-4,TGTGCCAGCAGTGCTCCGGGTTACGAGCAGTACTTC,CASSAPGYEQYF
NA,TRBJ2-3,NA,TRBV4-1,TGCGCCAGCAGCCAAGGGCGGGGCCGCACAGATACGCAGTATTTT,CASSQGRGRTDTQYF
few,TRBJ1-2,TRBD1,TRBV20-1,TGCAGTGCTAGACCTGGGACAGGGCGTGGCTACACCTTC,CSARPGTGRGYTF
many,TRBJ1-6,NA,TRBV11-2,TGTGCCAGCAGCTTAGAACCACCCCTCCACTTT,CASSLEPPLHF
NA,TRBJ1-3,NA,TRBV5-8,TGTGCCAGCAGCTCTGGACGGGTTGGAAACACCATATATTTT,CASSSGRVGNTIYF
NA,TRBJ2-5,NA,TRBV27,TGTGCCAGCAGGTCAGAACCTCCGGGACATATGTACTTC,CASRSEPPGHMYF
many,TRBJ2-3,TRBD2,TRBV28,TGTGCCAGCAGGCTAATAGCGGGGGGGCTCACAGATACGCAGTATTTT,CASRLIAGGLTDTQYF
NA,TRBJ2-3,TRBD1,TRBV5-1,TGCGCCAGCAGCCCGGGACAGACCACAGATACGCAGTATTTT,CASSPGQTTDTQYF
many,TRBJ1-5,TRBD1,TRBV3-1,TGTGCCAGCAGCCAAGGGACAGGGCGCAATCAGCCCCAGCATTTT,CASSQGTGRNQPQHF
many,TRBJ2-3,TRBD1,TRBV27,TGTGCCAGCAGGCCGGGACAGGGAATGGATACGCAGTATTTT,CASRPGQGMDTQYF
few,TRBJ1-5,NA,TRBV9,TGTGCCAGCAGCGTAGCGGCCAGCAATCAGCCCCAGCATTTT,CASSVAASNQPQHF
NA,TRBJ2-1,TRBD1,TRBV11-2,TGTGCCAGCAGCCTTCAGGGGGCGCATTTCAATGAGCAGTTCTTC,CASSLQGAHFNEQFF
few,TRBJ2-3,TRBD2,TRBV4-2,TGTGCCAGCAGCCAAGCTAGCGGGGGCACAGATACGCAGTATTTT,CASSQASGGTDTQYF
NA,TRBJ2-1,TRBD1,TRBV2,TGTGCCAGTGATCCGGGACAGGGTAATGAGCAGTTCTTC,CASDPGQGNEQFF
few,TRBJ2-2,NA,TRBV5-1,TGCGCCAGCAACGACGGAAACACCGGGGAGCTGTTTTTT,CASNDGNTGELFF
NA,TRBJ2-7,NA,TRBV6-5,TGTGCCAGCAGTTACTCAATTTCCCCCGCTGAGTCCTACGAGCAGTACTTC,CASSYSISPAESYEQYF
few,TRBJ2-1,TRBD1,TRBV30,TGTGCCTGGTCGCTAGGGACAGACTCCTACAATGAGCAGTTCTTC,CAWSLGTDSYNEQFF
many,TRBJ2-7,TRBD1,TRBV20-1,TGCAGTGCTAGAAAACAGGGGGCGATTTACGAGCAGTACTTC,CSARKQGAIYEQYF
few,TRBJ1-4,NA,TRBV9,TGTGCCAGCAGCGTAGGGGTCAGCCTTAATGAAAAACTGTTTTTT,CASSVGVSLNEKLFF
few,TRBJ2-4,NA,TRBV3-1,TGTGCCAGCAGCCAAGGTTTCCTCTACATAGCCAAAAACATTCAGTACTTC,CASSQGFLYIAKNIQYF
many,TRBJ1-1,NA,TRBV28,TGTGCCAGCAGTTCCAGGCAAATGAACACTGAAGCTTTCTTT,CASSSRQMNTEAFF
few,TRBJ1-4,NA,TRBV14,TGTGCCAGCAGCCTCCGGGACCGTAATGAAAAACTGTTTTTT,CASSLRDRNEKLFF
many,TRBJ1-5,NA,TRBV6-1,TGTGCCAGCACTAAAAATCAGCCCCAGCATTTT,CASTKNQPQHF
NA,TRBJ2-3,TRBD2,TRBV5-1,TGCGCCAGCGGGGCGGGGGTGAGCACAGATACGCAGTATTTT,CASGAGVSTDTQYF
many,TRBJ1-4,TRBD1,TRBV28,TGTGCCAGCAGCCCCGACAGGGCTCATGAAAAACTGTTTTTT,CASSPDRAHEKLFF
many,TRBJ2-1,NA,TRBV12-5,TGTGCTAGTGGTTTGGGCTCGAGCTCCTACAATGAGCAGTTCTTC,CASGLGSSSYNEQFF
many,TRBJ2-5,TRBD1,TRBV5-6,TGTGCCAGCAGCTTTTCCGGGACAGGGGGCAGGGAGACCCAGTACTTC,CASSFSGTGGRETQYF
NA,TRBJ2-3,NA,TRBV18,TGTGCCAGCTCACCCGAGAGGGAGAGCAATCAGCCCCAGTATTTT,CASSPERESNQPQYF
many,TRBJ1-5,NA,TRBV2,TGTGCCAGCAGTGACGGGGGTTATAGCAATCAGCCCCAGCATTTT,CASSDGGYSNQPQHF
many,TRBJ1-1,NA,TRBV9,TGTGCCAGCAGCGAGCCGGGGGCCACTGAAGCTTTCTTT,CASSEPGATEAFF
few,TRBJ2-1,NA,TRBV18,TGTGCCAGCTCACCTTTTGGGGGGCCGGGGGATGAGCAGTTCTTC,CASSPFGGPGDEQFF
NA,TRBJ2-3,NA,TRBV7-2,TGTGCCAGCAGCCCAGCGGCAGAGCACACAGATACGCAGTATTTT,CASSPAAEHTDTQYF
many,TRBJ1-1,NA,TRBV15,TGTGCCACCAGCGTCAGGCAGGGGTGGAACACTGAAGCTTTCTTT,CATSVRQGWNTEAFF
many,TRBJ2-1,TRBD2,TRBV12-3/TRBV12-4,TGTGCCAGCAGTCTAAGCGGGGGGGGGCGAGACAATGAGCAGTTCTTC,CASSLSGGGRDNEQFF
many,TRBJ1-1,NA,TRBV5-6,TGTGCCAGCAGCCGCTGGGATTCCAATCCAGCTTTCTTT,CASSRWDSNPAFF
NA,TRBJ1-2,TRBD1,TRBV25-1,TGTGCCAGCAGTGAATGGGGGACAGGGGTCTATGGCTACACCTTC,CASSEWGTGVYGYTF
many,TRBJ2-7,NA,TRBV20-1,TGCAGTGCTGTCCCCGAGGCCTACGAGCAGTACTTC,CSAVPEAYEQYF
few,TRBJ1-6,NA,TRBV4-1,TGCGCCAGCAGCCAAGATCCAAATTCACCCCTCCACTTT,CASSQDPNSPLHF
many,TRBJ1-4,NA,TRBV12-3/TRBV12-4,TGTGCCAGCAGACGGGGGATTGATGAAAAACTGTTTTTT,CASRRGIDEKLFF
few,TRBJ2-2,TRBD1,TRBV12-3/TRBV12-4,TGTGCCAGCAGCGCACAGGGGGCCGGCGGGGAGCTGTTTTTT,CASSAQGAGGELFF
NA,TRBJ1-3,NA,TRBV4-1,TGCGCCAGCAGCCAAGATCCCTTCCGAGACAGGAGCTCTGGAAACACCATATATTTT,CASSQDPFRDRSSGNTIYF
few,TRBJ1-4,TRBD1,TRBV20-1,TGCAGTGCTAGAGCCGGGACAGGGGTCGAAAAACTGTTTTTT,CSARAGTGVEKLFF
NA,TRBJ2-7,NA,TRBV10-2,TGCGCCAGCAGTGTTCAGGGGATCGACGAGCAGTACTTC,CASSVQGIDEQYF
few,TRBJ1-1,NA,TRBV4-2,TGTGCCAGCAGCCAAGGGGCGGGGATGGGTAACACTGAAGCTTTCTTT,CASSQGAGMGNTEAFF
many,TRBJ2-7,NA,TRBV5-1,TGCGCCAGCAGTGTGGCGGGGGACACCTACGAGCAGTACTTC,CASSVAGDTYEQYF
few,TRBJ2-7,NA,TRBV5-4,TGTGCCAGCAGCTTGCCACAGGGTTTCGAGCAGTACTTC,CASSLPQGFEQYF